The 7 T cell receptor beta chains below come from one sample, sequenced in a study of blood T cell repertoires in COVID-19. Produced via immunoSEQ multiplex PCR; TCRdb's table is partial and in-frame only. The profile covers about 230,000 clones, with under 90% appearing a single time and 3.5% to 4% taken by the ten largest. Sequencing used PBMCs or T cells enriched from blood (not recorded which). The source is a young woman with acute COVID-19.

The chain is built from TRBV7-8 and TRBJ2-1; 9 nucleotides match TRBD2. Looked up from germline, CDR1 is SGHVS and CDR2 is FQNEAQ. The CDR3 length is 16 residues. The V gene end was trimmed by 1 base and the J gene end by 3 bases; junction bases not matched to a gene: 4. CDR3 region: CASSLGTSDSYNEQFF. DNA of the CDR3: TGTGCCAGCAGCTTAGGGACTAGCGATAGCTACAATGAGCAGTTCTTC.

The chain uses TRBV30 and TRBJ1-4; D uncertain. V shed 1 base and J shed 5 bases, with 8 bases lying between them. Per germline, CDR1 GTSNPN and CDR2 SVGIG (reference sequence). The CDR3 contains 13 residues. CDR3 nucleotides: TGTGCCTGGAGTGACGCGGAGAATGAAAAACTGTTTTTT. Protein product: CAWSDAENEKLFF.

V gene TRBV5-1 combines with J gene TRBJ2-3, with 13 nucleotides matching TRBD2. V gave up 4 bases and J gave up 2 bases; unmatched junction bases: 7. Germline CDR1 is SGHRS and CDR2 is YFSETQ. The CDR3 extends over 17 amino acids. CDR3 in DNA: TGCGCCAGCAGCCAGGGACTAGCGGGAAAGAACACAGATACGCAGTATTTT. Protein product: CASSQGLAGKNTDTQYF.

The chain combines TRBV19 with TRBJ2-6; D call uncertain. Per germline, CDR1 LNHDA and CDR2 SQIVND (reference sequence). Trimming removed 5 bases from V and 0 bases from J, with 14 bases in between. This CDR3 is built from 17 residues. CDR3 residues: CASSASMGLSGANVLTF. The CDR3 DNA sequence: TGTGCCAGTAGTGCGTCTATGGGCCTCTCTGGGGCCAACGTCCTGACTTTC.

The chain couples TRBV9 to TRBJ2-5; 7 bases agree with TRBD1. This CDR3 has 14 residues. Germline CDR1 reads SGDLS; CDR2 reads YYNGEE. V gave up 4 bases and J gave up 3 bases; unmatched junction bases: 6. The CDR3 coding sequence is TGTGCCAGCAGCCCCCCTACAGGGGAAGAGACCCAGTACTTC. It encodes CASSPPTGEETQYF.

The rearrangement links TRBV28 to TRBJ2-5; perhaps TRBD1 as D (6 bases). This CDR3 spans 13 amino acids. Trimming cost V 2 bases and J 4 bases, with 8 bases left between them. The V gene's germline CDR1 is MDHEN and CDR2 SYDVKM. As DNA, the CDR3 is TGTGCCAGCAGTTTAGGGGGCCGAGAGACCCAGTACTTC. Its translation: CASSLGGRETQYF. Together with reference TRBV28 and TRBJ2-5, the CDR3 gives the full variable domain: DVKVTQSSRYLVKRTGEKVFLECVQDMDHENMFWYRQDPGLGLRLIYFSYDVKMKEKGDIPEGYSVSREKKERFSLILESASTNQTSMYLCASSLGGRETQYFGPGTRLLVL.

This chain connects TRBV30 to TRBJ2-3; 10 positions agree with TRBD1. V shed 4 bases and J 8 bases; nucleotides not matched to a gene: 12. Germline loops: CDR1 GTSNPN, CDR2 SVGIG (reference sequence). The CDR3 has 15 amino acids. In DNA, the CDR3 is TGTGCCTGGAATGGGGACAGGGGCATATTCGGTACGCAGTATTTT. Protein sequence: CAWNGDRGIFGTQYF.